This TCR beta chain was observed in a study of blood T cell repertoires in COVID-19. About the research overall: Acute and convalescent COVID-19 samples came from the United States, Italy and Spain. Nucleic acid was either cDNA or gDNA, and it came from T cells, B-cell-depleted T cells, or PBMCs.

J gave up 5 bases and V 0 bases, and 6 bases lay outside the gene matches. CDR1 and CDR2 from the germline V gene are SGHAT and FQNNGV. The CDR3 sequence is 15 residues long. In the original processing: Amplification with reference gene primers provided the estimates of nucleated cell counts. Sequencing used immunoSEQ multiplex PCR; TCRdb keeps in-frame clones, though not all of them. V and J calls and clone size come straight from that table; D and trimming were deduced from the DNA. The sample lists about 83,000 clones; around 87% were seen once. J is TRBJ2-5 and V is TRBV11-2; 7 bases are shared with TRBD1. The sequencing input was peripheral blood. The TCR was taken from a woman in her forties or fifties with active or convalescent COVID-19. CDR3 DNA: TGTGCCAGCAGCTTAGATTCAGGGACAGCGGAGACCCAGTACTTC. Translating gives CASSLDSGTAETQYF.